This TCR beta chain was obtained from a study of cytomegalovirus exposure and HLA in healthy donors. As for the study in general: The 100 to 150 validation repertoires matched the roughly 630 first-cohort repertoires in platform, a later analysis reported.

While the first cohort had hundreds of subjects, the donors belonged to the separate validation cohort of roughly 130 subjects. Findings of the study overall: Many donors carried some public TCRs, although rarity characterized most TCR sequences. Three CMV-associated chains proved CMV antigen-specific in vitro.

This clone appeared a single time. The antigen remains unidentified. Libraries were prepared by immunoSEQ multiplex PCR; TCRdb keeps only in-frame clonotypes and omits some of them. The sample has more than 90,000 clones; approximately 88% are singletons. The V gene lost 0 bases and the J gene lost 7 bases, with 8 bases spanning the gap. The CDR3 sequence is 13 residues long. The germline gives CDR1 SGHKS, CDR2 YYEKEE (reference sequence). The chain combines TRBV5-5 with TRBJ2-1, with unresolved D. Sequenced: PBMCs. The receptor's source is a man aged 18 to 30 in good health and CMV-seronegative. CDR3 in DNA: TGTGCCAGCAGCTTGGACATTTTGAATGAGCAGTTCTTC. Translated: CASSLDILNEQFF.